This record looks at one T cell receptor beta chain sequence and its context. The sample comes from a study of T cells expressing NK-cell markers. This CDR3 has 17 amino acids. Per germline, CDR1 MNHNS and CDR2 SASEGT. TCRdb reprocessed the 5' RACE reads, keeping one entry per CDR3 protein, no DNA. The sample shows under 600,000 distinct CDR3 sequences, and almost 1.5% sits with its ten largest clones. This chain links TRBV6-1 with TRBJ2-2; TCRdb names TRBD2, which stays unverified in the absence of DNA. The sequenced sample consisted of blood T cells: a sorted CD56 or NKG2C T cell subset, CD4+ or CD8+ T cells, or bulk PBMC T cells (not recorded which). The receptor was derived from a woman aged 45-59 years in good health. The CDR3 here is CASSEFTSGSFGGELFF.